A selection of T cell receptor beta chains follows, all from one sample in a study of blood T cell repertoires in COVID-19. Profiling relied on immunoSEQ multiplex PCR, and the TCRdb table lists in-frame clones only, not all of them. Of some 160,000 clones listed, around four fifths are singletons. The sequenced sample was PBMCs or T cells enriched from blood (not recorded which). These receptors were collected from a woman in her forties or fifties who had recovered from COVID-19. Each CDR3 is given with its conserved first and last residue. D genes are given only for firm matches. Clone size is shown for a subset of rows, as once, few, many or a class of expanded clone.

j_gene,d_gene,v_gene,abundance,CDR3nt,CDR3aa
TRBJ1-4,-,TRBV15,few,TGTGCCACCAGCAATTCAGGGGCAACTAATGAAAAACTGTTTTTT,CATSNSGATNEKLFF
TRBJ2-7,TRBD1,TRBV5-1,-,TGCGCCAGCAGACCCCTGGGACAGGGGGTGTACGAGCAGTACTTC,CASRPLGQGVYEQYF
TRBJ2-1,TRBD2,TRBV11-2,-,TGTGCCAGCAGCTCTAGGACCTCTAGCGGGGTATCCTACAATGAGCAGTTCTTC,CASSSRTSSGVSYNEQFF
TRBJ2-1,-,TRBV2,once,TGTGCCAGCAGCACAACCGAGGACTGGGATGAGCAGTTCTTC,CASSTTEDWDEQFF
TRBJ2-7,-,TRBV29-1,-,TGCAGCGTTGCCCCCCAGGCCGGCTACGAGCAGTACTTC,CSVAPQAGYEQYF
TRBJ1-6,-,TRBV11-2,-,TGTGCCAGCAGCTTCCCCCGCGCTTCACCCCTCCACTTT,CASSFPRASPLHF
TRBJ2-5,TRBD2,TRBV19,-,TGTGCCAGTAGCCGGACTAGCGGGGGGTTAGAGACCCAGTACTTC,CASSRTSGGLETQYF
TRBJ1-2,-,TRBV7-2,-,TGTGCCAGCAGCGCCCAGGCTTCGGCTAACTATGGCTACACCTTC,CASSAQASANYGYTF
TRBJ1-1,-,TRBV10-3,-,TGTGCCATCAGTGGAGCCGGGGGGATCACTGAAGCTTTCTTT,CAISGAGGITEAFF
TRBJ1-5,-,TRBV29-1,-,TGCAGCACCCGGGAGGGCGATCAGCCCCAGCATTTT,CSTREGDQPQHF
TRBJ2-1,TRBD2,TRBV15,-,TGTGCCACCACCGGGGGGTGGATCAATGAGCAGTTCTTC,CATTGGWINEQFF
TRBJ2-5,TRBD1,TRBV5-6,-,TGTGCCAGCAGCCTTAGACAGGGAAGTAGACAAGAGACCCAGTACTTC,CASSLRQGSRQETQYF
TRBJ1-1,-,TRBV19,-,TGTGCCAGTAGTTTTGGGACGGCTCAAGGGGGAGCTTTCTTT,CASSFGTAQGGAFF
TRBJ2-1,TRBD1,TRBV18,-,TGTGCCAGCTCACCACCGAGTAGGGGGACAGTATACAATGAGCAGTTCTTC,CASSPPSRGTVYNEQFF
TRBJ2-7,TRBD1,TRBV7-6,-,TGTGCCAGCAGCTTAGTAACGGGACAGGGCAACTACGAGCAGTACTTC,CASSLVTGQGNYEQYF
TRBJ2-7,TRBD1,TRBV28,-,TGTGCCAGCAGGGGGACAGGGGTGGGAACCTACGAGCAGTACTTC,CASRGTGVGTYEQYF
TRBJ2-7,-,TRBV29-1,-,TGCAGCGTTCAGGGGGGATCCTACGAGCAGTACTTC,CSVQGGSYEQYF
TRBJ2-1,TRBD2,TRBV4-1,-,TGCGCCAGCAGCCAACCAAGCGGGAGCTACAATGAGCAGTTCTTC,CASSQPSGSYNEQFF
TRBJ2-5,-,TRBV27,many,TGTGCCAGCGGTAGCCTTCGCGCGCAAGAGACCCAGTACTTC,CASGSLRAQETQYF
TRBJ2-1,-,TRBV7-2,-,TGTGCCAGCAGCTTAGAGGCGGGTGAGCAGTTCTTC,CASSLEAGEQFF
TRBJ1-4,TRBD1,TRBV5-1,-,TGCGCCAGCAGCCAACCGACAGGGGGGTCTGAAAAACTGTTTTTT,CASSQPTGGSEKLFF
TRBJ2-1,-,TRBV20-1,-,TGCAGTGTTATCTATCTTGAGCAGTTCTTC,CSVIYLEQFF
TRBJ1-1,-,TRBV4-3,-,TGCGCCAGCAGCCGAGTACAGGAGAACACTGAAGCTTTCTTT,CASSRVQENTEAFF
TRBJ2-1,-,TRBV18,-,TGTGCCAGCTCACCCCCAGCGGCCTACAATGAGCAGTTCTTC,CASSPPAAYNEQFF
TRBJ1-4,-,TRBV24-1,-,TGTGCCACCAGTGATAGAGGCAGCGGCTTGAATGAAAAACTGTTTTTT,CATSDRGSGLNEKLFF
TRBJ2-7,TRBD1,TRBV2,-,TGTGCCAGCGGGACAGGGTTAGGATACGAGCAGTACTTC,CASGTGLGYEQYF
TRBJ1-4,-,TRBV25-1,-,TGTGCCAGCAGTCGGCAGGGTAGCGAAAAACTGTTTTTT,CASSRQGSEKLFF
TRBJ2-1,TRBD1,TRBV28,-,TGTGCCAGCAGGGGACAGTTCGGGGCGAATGAGCAGTTCTTC,CASRGQFGANEQFF
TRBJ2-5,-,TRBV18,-,TGTGCCAGCTCGCGAGACAGCAATCAAGAGACCCAGTACTTC,CASSRDSNQETQYF
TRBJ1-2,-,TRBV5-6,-,TGTGCCAGCAGTAAGATCTCTACCCTCTACACCTTC,CASSKISTLYTF
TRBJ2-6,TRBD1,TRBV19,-,TGTGCCAGTAGTATAACGCGACAGGGTCGGGCCAACGTCCTGACTTTC,CASSITRQGRANVLTF
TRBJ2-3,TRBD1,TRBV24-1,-,TGTGCCACCAGTTCGGCAGGGGGTTTAACAGATACGCAGTATTTT,CATSSAGGLTDTQYF
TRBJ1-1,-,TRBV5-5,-,TGTGCCAGCAGCTTCCAAGGGGCGGGGGGTGAAGCTTTCTTT,CASSFQGAGGEAFF
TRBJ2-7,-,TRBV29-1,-,TGCAGCGTTGATGGAGGGTCCTACGAGCAGTACTTC,CSVDGGSYEQYF
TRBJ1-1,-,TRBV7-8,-,TGTGCCAGCAGCTTAGTGTCGGTGAACACTGAAGCTTTCTTT,CASSLVSVNTEAFF
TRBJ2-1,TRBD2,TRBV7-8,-,TGTGCCAGCAGCATTAGCGGGAGTCTAAACGAGCAGTTCTTC,CASSISGSLNEQFF
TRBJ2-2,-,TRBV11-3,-,TGTGCCAGCAGCTTACAGGCCGGGGAGCTGTTTTTT,CASSLQAGELFF
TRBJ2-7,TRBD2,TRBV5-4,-,TGTGCCAGCAGCTTGGGGACTAGCCGATCCTACGAGCAGTACTTC,CASSLGTSRSYEQYF
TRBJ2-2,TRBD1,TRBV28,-,TGTGCCAGCAGTTTAAGGACAGGGGCCACCGGGGAGCTGTTTTTT,CASSLRTGATGELFF
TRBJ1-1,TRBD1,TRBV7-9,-,TGTGCCAGCAGCTCCAACAGGGGTCGAGCCGTGGGGAACACTGAAGCTTTCTTT,CASSSNRGRAVGNTEAFF
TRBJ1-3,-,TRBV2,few,TGTGCCAGCAGTGTGGGGCAGGGATTGGGAAACACCATATATTTT,CASSVGQGLGNTIYF
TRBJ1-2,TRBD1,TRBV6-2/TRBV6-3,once,TGTGCCAGCAGCTCCTCCGGGACAGAGTCTAACGAATATGGCTACACCTTC,CASSSSGTESNEYGYTF
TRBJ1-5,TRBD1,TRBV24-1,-,TGTGCCACCAGTGATCGACAGGGAGTTCAGCCCCAGCATTTT,CATSDRQGVQPQHF
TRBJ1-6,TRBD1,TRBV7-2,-,TGTGCCAGCAGCTTAGAGACAGGGAATTCACCCCTCCACTTT,CASSLETGNSPLHF
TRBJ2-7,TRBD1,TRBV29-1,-,TGCAGCGCTGCTACCGGGACAGGGAATTGGGAGCAGTACTTC,CSAATGTGNWEQYF
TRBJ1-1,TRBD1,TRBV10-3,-,TGTGCCATCAGTGAGAGTTCAGGACAGGGGACCACTGAAGCTTTCTTT,CAISESSGQGTTEAFF
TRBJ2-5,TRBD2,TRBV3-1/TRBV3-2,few,TGTGCCAGCAGCCACGGGCGGGGGGGGCAGACCCAGTACTTC,CASSHGRGGQTQYF
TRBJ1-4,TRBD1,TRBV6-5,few,TGTGCCAGCAGTTCACAGGGGGCGACTGGTAATGAAAAACTGTTTTTT,CASSSQGATGNEKLFF